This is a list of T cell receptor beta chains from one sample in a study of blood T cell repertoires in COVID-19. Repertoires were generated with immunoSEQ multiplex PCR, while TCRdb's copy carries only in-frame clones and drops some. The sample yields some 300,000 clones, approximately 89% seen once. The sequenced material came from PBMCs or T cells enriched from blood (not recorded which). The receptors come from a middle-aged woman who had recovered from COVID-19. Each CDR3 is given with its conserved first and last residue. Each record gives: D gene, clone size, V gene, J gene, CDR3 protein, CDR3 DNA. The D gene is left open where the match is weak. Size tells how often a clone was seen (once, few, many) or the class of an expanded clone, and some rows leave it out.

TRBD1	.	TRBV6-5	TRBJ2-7	CASSYSIRTGSYEQYF	TGTGCCAGCAGTTACTCGATTAGGACAGGGAGCTACGAGCAGTACTTC
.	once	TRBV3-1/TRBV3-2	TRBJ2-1	CASSPRQGGYEQFF	TGTGCCAGCAGCCCACGTCAGGGTGGGTATGAGCAGTTCTTC
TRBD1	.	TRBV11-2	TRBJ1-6	CASSSLLQGAHSPLHF	TGTGCCAGCAGCTCATTGTTGCAGGGGGCCCATTCACCCCTCCACTTT
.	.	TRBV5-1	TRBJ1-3	CASSPTISALGGNTIYF	TGCGCCAGCAGCCCCACTATATCTGCTCTTGGTGGAAACACCATATATTTT
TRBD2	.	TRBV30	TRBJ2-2	CAKRTSGSTGELFF	TGTGCCAAACGGACTAGCGGGAGTACCGGGGAGCTGTTTTTT
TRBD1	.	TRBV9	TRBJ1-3	CASSVGTYRGTGNTIYF	TGTGCCAGCAGCGTAGGCACCTACAGGGGGACTGGAAACACCATATATTTT
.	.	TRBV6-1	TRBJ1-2	CASSEEEGNYGYTF	TGTGCCAGCAGTGAAGAGGAGGGAAACTATGGCTACACCTTC
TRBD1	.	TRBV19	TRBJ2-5	CASREDRGAQETQYF	TGTGCCAGTAGAGAAGACAGGGGTGCACAAGAGACCCAGTACTTC
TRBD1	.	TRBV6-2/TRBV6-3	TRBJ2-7	CASSYGQVYEQYF	TGTGCCAGCAGTTACGGACAGGTTTACGAGCAGTACTTC
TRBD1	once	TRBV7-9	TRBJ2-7	CASSSLPFVGGLIGEQYF	TGTGCCAGCAGCTCACTCCCTTTCGTAGGGGGCCTTATTGGGGAGCAGTACTTC
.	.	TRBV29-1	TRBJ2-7	CSVAPGRGPYEQYF	TGCAGCGTCGCCCCGGGCAGGGGTCCCTACGAGCAGTACTTC
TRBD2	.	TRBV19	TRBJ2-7	CASSKPAGNEQYF	TGTGCCAGTAGCAAACCAGCGGGAAACGAGCAGTACTTC
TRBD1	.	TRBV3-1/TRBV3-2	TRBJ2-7	CASSPRDRSYEQYF	TGTGCCAGCAGCCCCCGGGACAGGTCCTACGAGCAGTACTTC
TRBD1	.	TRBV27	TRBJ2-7	CASSLSGGQGHEQYF	TGTGCCAGCAGTTTATCGGGGGGACAGGGACACGAGCAGTACTTC
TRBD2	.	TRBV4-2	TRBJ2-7	CASSPLTGLAGGGRYEQYF	TGTGCCAGCAGCCCCTTGACGGGACTAGCGGGAGGGGGCCGATACGAGCAGTACTTC
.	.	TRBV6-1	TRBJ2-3	CASSDQSGSTDTQYF	TGTGCCAGCAGTGACCAGTCTGGTAGCACAGATACGCAGTATTTT
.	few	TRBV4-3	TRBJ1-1	CASSQDRGSQAFF	TGCGCCAGCAGCCAAGATAGGGGCAGCCAAGCTTTCTTT
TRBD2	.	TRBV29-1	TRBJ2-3	CSVGLAGVTDTQYF	TGCAGCGTCGGACTAGCGGGAGTCACAGATACGCAGTATTTT
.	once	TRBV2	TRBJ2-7	CASSSAGALEQYF	TGTGCCAGCAGCAGTGCTGGGGCCCTCGAGCAGTACTTC
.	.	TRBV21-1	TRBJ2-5	CASSKVVRGGKETQYF	TGTGCCAGCAGCAAAGTAGTTAGGGGGGGAAAAGAGACCCAGTACTTC
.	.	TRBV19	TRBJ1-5	CASSGQGHQPQHF	TGTGCCAGTAGTGGGCAGGGCCATCAGCCCCAGCATTTT
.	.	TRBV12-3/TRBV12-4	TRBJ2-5	CASSGAGETQYF	TGTGCCAGCAGTGGAGCTGGGGAGACCCAGTACTTC
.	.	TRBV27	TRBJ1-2	CASSLFREYGYTF	TGTGCCAGCAGTTTATTCCGGGAATATGGCTACACCTTC
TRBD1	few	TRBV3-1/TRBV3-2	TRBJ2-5	CASSLGQGLWETQYF	TGTGCCAGCAGCCTGGGACAGGGGCTCTGGGAGACCCAGTACTTC
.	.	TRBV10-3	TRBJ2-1	CAISESLGEQFF	TGTGCCATCAGTGAGTCTCTAGGTGAGCAGTTCTTC
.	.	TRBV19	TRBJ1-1	CASSIPHGGVAFF	TGTGCCAGTAGTATACCCCACGGGGGGGTAGCTTTCTTT
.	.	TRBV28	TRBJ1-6	CASLMAGFNNSPLHF	TGTGCCAGCCTAATGGCAGGGTTCAACAATTCACCCCTCCACTTT
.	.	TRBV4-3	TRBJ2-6	CASSQVWSSGANVLTF	TGCGCCAGCAGCCAAGTGTGGAGCTCTGGGGCCAACGTCCTGACTTTC
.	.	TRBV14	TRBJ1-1	CASSRAGSTGRMYTEAFF	TGTGCCAGCAGCCGAGCCGGGAGCACGGGTCGGATGTACACTGAAGCTTTCTTT
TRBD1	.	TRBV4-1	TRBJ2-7	CASSLGQGAYEQYF	TGCGCCAGCAGCCTTGGACAGGGGGCGTACGAGCAGTACTTC
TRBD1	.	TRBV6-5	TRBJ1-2	CASSTTRGYYGYTF	TGTGCCAGCAGTACCACCAGGGGGTACTATGGCTACACCTTC
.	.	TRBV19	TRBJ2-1	CASSIGSQDNEQFF	TGTGCCAGTAGTATAGGTTCGCAGGACAATGAGCAGTTCTTC
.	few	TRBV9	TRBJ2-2	CASSADSRGRSTGELFF	TGTGCCAGCAGCGCCGATTCCAGGGGAAGAAGCACCGGGGAGCTGTTTTTT
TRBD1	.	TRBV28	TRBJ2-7	CASSLNYGTVVF	TGTGCCAGCAGTTTGAACTACGGGACAGTGGTCTTC
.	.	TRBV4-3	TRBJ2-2	CASSQDLGLLTGELFF	TGCGCCAGCAGCCAAGATCTAGGACTTCTCACCGGGGAGCTGTTTTTT
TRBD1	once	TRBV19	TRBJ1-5	CASTAGQGAVQPQHF	TGTGCCAGTACCGCGGGACAGGGGGCGGTTCAGCCCCAGCATTTT
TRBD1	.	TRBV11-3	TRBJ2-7	CASSAFGDRGGYEQYF	TGTGCCAGCAGCGCCTTTGGGGACAGGGGAGGCTACGAGCAGTACTTC
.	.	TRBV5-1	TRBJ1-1	CASSVDTGPEAFF	TGCGCCAGCAGCGTCGATACAGGACCTGAAGCTTTCTTT
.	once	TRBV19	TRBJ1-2	CASSPDRLYGYTF	TGTGCCAGTAGTCCAGACAGACTCTATGGCTACACCTTC
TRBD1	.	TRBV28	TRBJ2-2	CASGVQGRRTGELFF	TGTGCCAGCGGAGTACAGGGGCGGAGGACCGGGGAGCTGTTTTTT
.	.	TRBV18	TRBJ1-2	CASSPVEGGSYGYTF	TGTGCCAGCTCACCGGTGGAAGGGGGTAGCTATGGCTACACCTTC
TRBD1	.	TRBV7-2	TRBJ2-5	CASSLRGRGQETQYF	TGTGCCAGCAGCTTAAGGGGCAGGGGGCAAGAGACCCAGTACTTC
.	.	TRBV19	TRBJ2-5	CASSIAGGLETQYF	TGTGCCAGTAGTATAGCGGGGGGCTTAGAGACCCAGTACTTC
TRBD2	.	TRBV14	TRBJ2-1	CASSLLGGGAPYNEQFF	TGTGCCAGCAGCCTCCTCGGCGGGGGGGCCCCCTACAATGAGCAGTTCTTC
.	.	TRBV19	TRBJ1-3	CASRSFGPSSGNTIYF	TGTGCCAGTAGGAGTTTTGGGCCCAGCTCTGGAAACACCATATATTTT
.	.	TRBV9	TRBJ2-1	CASSLYRDISYNEQFF	TGTGCCAGCAGCCTATACCGGGACATCTCCTACAATGAGCAGTTCTTC
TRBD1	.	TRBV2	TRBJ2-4	CASSLTKAGQGSIQYF	TGTGCCAGCAGTCTTACCAAGGCGGGACAGGGGAGCATTCAGTACTTC
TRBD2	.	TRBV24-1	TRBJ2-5	CATSGRGGWGQETQYF	TGTGCCACCAGTGGTCGGGGGGGCTGGGGGCAAGAGACCCAGTACTTC
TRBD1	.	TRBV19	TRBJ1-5	CASSQGARQPQHF	TGTGCCAGTAGTCAGGGGGCCCGGCAGCCCCAGCATTTT
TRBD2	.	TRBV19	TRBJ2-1	CASSIGPSSGRINEQFF	TGTGCCAGTAGTATAGGACCCTCTAGCGGGAGGATCAATGAGCAGTTCTTC
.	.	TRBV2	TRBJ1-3	CASMGQLKSGNTIYF	TGTGCCAGCATGGGGCAGCTAAAGTCTGGAAACACCATATATTTT
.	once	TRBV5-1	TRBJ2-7	CASSLGGGDPYEQYF	TGCGCCAGCAGCTTGGGAGGCGGGGACCCCTACGAGCAGTACTTC
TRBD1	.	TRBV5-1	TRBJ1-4	CASSLEGQGELFF	TGCGCCAGCAGCTTGGAGGGACAGGGAGAACTGTTTTTT
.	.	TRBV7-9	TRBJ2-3	CASSLQRTGNTDTQYF	TGTGCCAGCAGCTTACAGAGGACCGGGAACACAGATACGCAGTATTTT